This TCR beta chain came from a study of blood T cell repertoires in COVID-19 (TCRdb year 2020). General notes on the study: Samples covering the acute and convalescent phases of COVID-19 were provided by collaborators in the United States, Italy and Spain. The material from the prospective study consisted of cDNA or gDNA derived from T cells, B-cell-depleted T cells, or PBMCs. The dataset comprised deeply sampled blood TCRbeta repertoires from subjects exposed to, actively infected with, or recovered from COVID-19. The repertoires were released in a freely available public database intended as a resource for research on the immune response to SARS-CoV-2. Samples came from the ongoing ImmuneRACE study (first 160 participants) plus 1,254 subjects from 6 global collaborators. The sample metadata nearly always contained a de-identified subject ID, COVID-19 status, age in years and sex. Where available, HLA class I and class II types were taken from metadata supplied by the sample provider and were not determined by assay-based typing. The paper as a whole reports these results and caveats: How much clinical and demographic metadata was included differed by source and by participant, and the metadata was provided uncurated.

The germline V gene supplies CDR1 MDHEN and CDR2 SYDVKM. The CDR3 covers 16 residues, taking in both the cysteine and the phenylalanine. Only the CDR3 region is kept as DNA, spanning 48 bases read in frame from base 1. V is clipped by 4 bases and J by 7 bases, and the sequence between their germline boundaries is 23 bases long. As concerns this clone: It lacks a known antigen. Base qualities are not at hand, and no much larger clone is one base apart.

TCRbeta CDR3 regions were amplified from genomic DNA by means of the immunoSEQ Assay, a bias-controlled multiplex PCR. In the paper's pipeline: The number of nucleated cells in each sample was estimated by amplification of reference gene primers within the assay. To quantify the absolute abundance of each unique TCRbeta CDR3 rearrangement, sequence reads were collapsed and filtered. For each sample, productive Simpson clonality was calculated by taking the square root of Simpson's diversity index across productive rearrangements. In its TCRdb copy, this immuneACCESS table keeps in-frame sequences only and misses some clones. Where compared with another copy, unresolved V genes explain less than half of these, and the others have no known cause. V and J calls and clone size follow that table, whereas D and trimming were derived from the DNA. Counted in this sample were around 260,000 clones; about four fifths of them appeared once. The top ten clonotypes cover approximately 15% of the sample.

In Seattle, one collaborating source enrolled patients while the infection was active and tracked those patients longitudinally over the course of disease. The collaborating institutions used their own protocols to collect whole blood in K2EDTA tubes. Collaborator samples were shipped for TCRbeta analysis as frozen whole blood, isolated PBMCs, or DNA extracted from either sample type. In this chain, TRBV28 is recombined with TRBJ2-7; the D segment could be TRBD2, given 6 matching bases. The source material was peripheral blood. The receptor was derived from a person between 65 and 80 years old with COVID-19, enrolled during active disease. The CDR3 corresponds to CASSSFFRDSFLEQYF. The DNA is TGTGCCAGCAGTTCTTTCTTTCGGGACTCCTTTTTGGAGCAGTACTTC.